The 11 T cell receptor beta chains below come from one sample, sequenced in a study of cytomegalovirus exposure and HLA in healthy donors. Profiled with immunoSEQ multiplex PCR; TCRdb holds only in-frame clones, not every one. The sample holds about 120,000 clones, 85% to 90% seen once. Material for sequencing was PBMCs. These TCRs come from a woman under 30 in good health and CMV-seronegative.

This rearrangement joins TRBV7-9 to TRBJ2-2, with a tentative D call TRBD2 (5 bases). V was shortened by 5 bases and J by 6 bases, with 22 bases between the two germline ends. Looked up from germline, CDR1 is SEHNR and CDR2 is FQNEAQ (reference sequence). CDR3 length: 17 residues. In nucleotides, the CDR3 is TGTGCCAGCAGCCGACAAGGAGGATCGAGGTTGTCCGGGGAGCTGTTTTTT. Amino acids: CASSRQGGSRLSGELFF.

The chain uses TRBV6-5 and TRBJ1-5, with TRBD1 identical over 9 bases. Per germline, CDR1 MNHEY and CDR2 SVGAGI. This CDR3 spans 15 amino acids. Trimming removed 6 bases from V and 6 bases from J; junction bases left unmatched: 9. The CDR3 is CASRMTGQGGQPQHF. As DNA, the CDR3 is TGTGCCAGCAGAATGACGGGACAGGGTGGTCAGCCCCAGCATTTT.

V usage is TRBV2 and J usage is TRBJ2-2, with D possibly TRBD2 on 6 matching bases. Trimming left V 7 bases short and J 5 bases short, with 20 bases between. Germline V gives CDR1 SNHLY, CDR2 FYNNEI. CDR3 length: 16 residues. CDR3 nucleotide sequence: TGTGCCAGCAATGTCCTAGGCCCTCGGGGGACCGGGGAGCTGTTTTTT. Protein: CASNVLGPRGTGELFF.

The chain joins TRBV19 to TRBJ2-2, with D possibly TRBD1 on 6 matching bases. This CDR3 has 14 residues. CDR1 LNHDA and CDR2 SQIVND come from the germline V gene (reference sequence). The ends were cut back, 3 bases at V and 4 bases at J, with 9 bases in the middle. CDR3 residues: CASSIDRTTGELFF. The CDR3 bases are TGTGCCAGTAGTATTGACAGGACCACCGGGGAGCTGTTTTTT.

The CDR3 loop reads CASSLSRETQYF. As DNA, the CDR3 is TGTGCCAGCAGCTTATCGCGAGAGACCCAGTACTTC. V gene TRBV13 combines with J gene TRBJ2-5; D gene unclear. CDR1 and CDR2 from the germline V gene are PRHDT and FYEKMQ (reference sequence). This CDR3 region has 12 residues. V was clipped by 2 bases and J by 4 bases, with 5 bases between them.

The chain recombines TRBV29-1 with TRBJ2-1; 9 bases agree with TRBD1. Per the germline V gene, CDR1 is SQVTM and CDR2 is ANQGSEA. The trim removed 4 bases at V and 5 bases at J, leaving 3 bases unmatched. CDR3 length: 13 amino acids. The CDR3 protein is CSVVGQGHNEQFF. DNA of the CDR3: TGCAGCGTTGTGGGACAGGGACACAATGAGCAGTTCTTC.

CDR3 protein: CASSLAGYGNTIYF. The CDR3 nucleotides read TGTGCCAGCAGTTTAGCCGGGTATGGAAACACCATATATTTT. The J gene is TRBJ1-3, the V gene TRBV28; no reliable D call. V shed 2 bases and J shed 3 bases, with 8 bases lying between them. From germline, CDR1 is MDHEN and CDR2 SYDVKM. The CDR3 spans 14 residues.

The gene calls are TRBV11-2 and TRBJ1-3, with D possibly matching TRBD1 (5 bases). Germline V lookup: CDR1 SGHAT, CDR2 FQNNGV. This CDR3 has 15 amino acids. Trimming removed 6 bases from V and 0 bases from J, with 12 bases in between. This chain's CDR3 is CASRRQTNSGNTIYF. In DNA form, the CDR3 reads TGTGCCAGCAGGAGACAGACGAACTCTGGAAACACCATATATTTT.

A single count supports this clone. The identical CDR3 is also encoded by other nucleotide sequences in the sample. The chain uses TRBV2 and TRBJ1-4; 7 bases agree with TRBD1. Germline values: CDR1 SNHLY, CDR2 FYNNEI. V lost 2 bases to trimming and J lost 2 bases; unmatched junction nucleotides: 2. This CDR3 comprises 15 residues. In DNA form, the CDR3 reads TGTGCCAGCAGTGAATTGGGACAGACTAATGAAAAACTGTTTTTT. Amino acid sequence: CASSELGQTNEKLFF.

This sequence joins TRBV7-7 and TRBJ2-7, with a possible D match to TRBD1 (6 bases). This CDR3 has 14 amino acids. The germline V gene encodes CDR1 SSHAT and CDR2 FNYEAQ (reference sequence). V dropped 1 base and J dropped 2 bases, with 9 bases sitting between them. Written as DNA, the CDR3 is TGTGCCAGCAGCTTAGGCCAGGGGACCTACGAGCAGTACTTC. Protein: CASSLGQGTYEQYF.

V usage is TRBV7-9 and J usage is TRBJ1-1; no definite D call. The CDR3 extends over 12 amino acids. Germline loops: CDR1 SEHNR, CDR2 FQNEAQ (reference sequence). Trimming cost V 1 base and J 4 bases, with 4 bases left between them. The CDR3 nucleotides read TGTGCCAGCAGCTTAGAACTCACTGAAGCTTTCTTT. Translating it yields CASSLELTEAFF.